Below, 16 T cell receptor beta chains from the same sample are listed, as sequenced in a study of siplizumab effects on memory and regulatory T cells. TCRdb's copy holds only in-frame clones and misses some; the assay was immunoSEQ multiplex PCR. The sample lists more than 75,000 clones, over 85% seen once, with 5% to 7% in the top ten. Sequenced: CD8+ T cells sorted from blood. The receptors derive from a human donor in good health.

The J gene is TRBJ2-1, the V gene TRBV11-3; maybe TRBD2 (6 bases). V was pared by 8 bases and J by 4 bases, with 18 bases between. CDR3 length: 15 residues. The germline gives CDR1 SGHNT, CDR2 YENEEA. The CDR3 DNA reads TGTGCCAGCGAAGAGGGATCAGGAGGGTACAATGAGCAGTTCTTC. It codes for CASEEGSGGYNEQFF.

This chain joins TRBV2 and TRBJ2-2; maybe TRBD1 (7 bases). The germline V gene encodes CDR1 SNHLY and CDR2 FYNNEI. Trimming removed 6 bases at V and 4 bases at J, with 15 bases between. The CDR3 totals 15 residues. CDR3 residues: CASSGGDSITGELFF. CDR3 coding DNA: TGTGCCAGCAGCGGAGGGGACAGTATCACCGGGGAGCTGTTTTTT.

This clone appeared once. This rearrangement joins TRBV27 to TRBJ1-2; D uncertain. Trimming took off 0 bases at V and 4 bases at J, with 15 bases between the two ends. This CDR3 has 16 amino acids. Per germline, CDR1 MNHEY and CDR2 SMNVEV (reference sequence). The CDR3 protein is CASSLSPADNRYGYTF. CDR3 bases: TGTGCCAGCAGTTTATCCCCGGCCGACAATCGCTATGGCTACACCTTC.

The rearrangement uses TRBV4-1 and TRBJ1-6; D is undetermined. V shed 0 bases and J shed 10 bases, with 13 bases lying between them. The CDR3 covers 15 residues. CDR1 MGHRA and CDR2 YSYEKL come from the germline V gene. CDR3 sequence reads: CASSQDLGGRSPLHF. CDR3 nucleotides: TGCGCCAGCAGCCAAGATCTGGGAGGGCGGTCACCCCTCCACTTT.

This sequence joins TRBV27 and TRBJ1-1; D ambiguous. The CDR3 sequence is 14 residues long. Germline V gene data show CDR1 as MNHEY and CDR2 as SMNVEV (reference sequence). The V end was cut by 3 bases, the J end by 1 base, with 9 bases between. As DNA, the CDR3 is TGTGCCAGCAGTTTGGGCCTCGAGAACACTGAAGCTTTCTTT. It yields the protein CASSLGLENTEAFF.

The CDR3 sequence is CATQTGFGELFF. CDR3 coding DNA: TGTGCCACACAGACAGGGTTCGGGGAGCTGTTTTTT. This chain uses TRBV19 with TRBJ2-2; TRBD1 agrees at 7 bases. This CDR3 spans 12 amino acids. Germline CDR1 reads LNHDA; CDR2 reads SQIVND (reference sequence). V lost 10 bases, J lost 7 bases, and 6 bases stayed unmatched. The complete variable domain, with remaining parts taken from reference TRBV19 and TRBJ2-2, reads DGGITQSPKYLFRKEGQNVTLSCEQNLNHDAMYWYRQDPGQGLRLIYYSQIVNDFQKGDIAEGYSVSREKKESFPLTVTSAQKNPTAFYLCATQTGFGELFFGEGSRLTVL.

This clone has just one count. The rearrangement links TRBV11-2 to TRBJ2-7; D remains ambiguous. The V gene lost 0 bases and the J gene lost 2 bases, with 5 bases spanning the gap. CDR1 and CDR2 from the germline V gene are SGHAT and FQNNGV. The length of the CDR3 is 13 residues. The CDR3 is CASSLDPPYEQYF. In nucleotides, the CDR3 is TGTGCCAGCAGCTTAGATCCCCCCTACGAGCAGTACTTC.

This clone appeared a few times. This chain links TRBV19 with TRBJ1-5; D is possibly TRBD1 (6 bases). V was pared by 10 bases and J by 9 bases, with 19 bases between. Germline values: CDR1 LNHDA, CDR2 SQIVND (reference sequence). The CDR3 runs 13 residues. The CDR3 sequence is CANTAQGIGPQHF. CDR3 in DNA: TGTGCCAACACCGCGCAGGGGATAGGGCCCCAGCATTTT.

This clone was detected once. V is TRBV6-1 and J is TRBJ1-2; D is ambiguous. CDR3 size: 15 residues. The germline V and J ends were trimmed by 3 bases and 4 bases, with 15 bases remaining between them. Per germline, CDR1 MNHNS and CDR2 SASEGT. CDR3 region: CASSEGSFGAYGYTF. The CDR3 DNA is TGTGCCAGCAGTGAGGGCTCTTTCGGAGCCTATGGCTACACCTTC.

The rearrangement links TRBV7-9 to TRBJ2-7; 9 bases align to TRBD1. V dropped 4 bases and J dropped 5; count of bases not matched to a gene: 9. Germline V gene data show CDR1 as SEHNR and CDR2 as FQNEAQ (reference sequence). This CDR3 region has 15 residues. The CDR3 sequence: CASSSPRTGVHEQYF. For the CDR3, the DNA is TGTGCCAGCAGCTCCCCCCGGACAGGGGTCCACGAGCAGTACTTC. Filled out from reference TRBV7-9 and TRBJ2-7, the complete variable domain reads DTGVSQNPRHKITKRGQNVTFRCDPISEHNRLYWYRQTLGQGPEFLTYFQNEAQLEKSRLLSDRFSAERPKGSFSTLEIQRTEQGDSAMYLCASSSPRTGVHEQYFGPGTRLTVT.

The chain has TRBV4-2 and TRBJ2-1, with 12 bases identical to TRBD2. With 5 bases clipped from V and 8 bases from J, the junction kept 7 bases outside the gene matches. CDR3 size: 15 residues. In germline, CDR1 is LGHNA, CDR2 YNFKEQ. The CDR3 coding sequence is TGTGCCAGCAGCGCCTCTAGCGGGGGGGCGGATGAGCAGTTCTTC. This encodes CASSASSGGADEQFF.

V and J are TRBV13 and TRBJ2-1; maybe TRBD2 (6 bases). CDR1 is PRHDT, CDR2 FYEKMQ, per germline (reference sequence). This CDR3 comprises 16 residues. V gave up 0 bases and J gave up 5 bases, with 14 bases separating them. The CDR3 DNA reads as TGTGCCAGCAGCTTAGGCCTGCGGGACGTGAACAATGAGCAGTTCTTC. Encoded protein: CASSLGLRDVNNEQFF.

The chain couples TRBV11-2 to TRBJ2-5; D remains ambiguous. Trimming shortened V by 1 base and J by 1 base, and 7 bases separated the two germline ends. In germline, CDR1 is SGHAT, CDR2 FQNNGV. CDR3 size: 14 residues. The CDR3 DNA reads as TGTGCCAGCAGCTTAGTTCCGGCCCAAGAGACCCAGTACTTC. Protein product: CASSLVPAQETQYF.

The rearrangement links TRBV2 to TRBJ1-2; D call uncertain. In germline, CDR1 is SNHLY, CDR2 FYNNEI. With 2 bases removed from V and 1 base from J, the gap between germline ends came to 11 bases. There are 15 residues in the CDR3. The chain's CDR3 is CASSESWANNYGYTF. CDR3 coding DNA: TGTGCCAGCAGTGAATCATGGGCGAATAACTATGGCTACACCTTC.

The chain links TRBV7-6 to TRBJ2-5; weak D call: TRBD2 (6 bases). Per germline, CDR1 SGHVS and CDR2 FNYEAQ. CDR3 length equals 13 residues. The ends were cut back, 3 bases at V and 5 bases at J, with 10 bases in the middle. CDR3 loop: CASSLGGRETQYF. The CDR3 DNA reads as TGTGCCAGCAGCTTGGGGGGTCGGGAGACCCAGTACTTC.

This clone was seen a single time. The V and J genes are TRBV25-1 and TRBJ1-2; D remains unclear. Germline CDR1 and CDR2: MGHDK and SYGVNS. The length of the CDR3 is 12 residues. Trimming took off 6 bases at V and 2 bases at J, with 7 bases between the two ends. The CDR3 DNA reads TGTGCCAGCAGCTACGGCAACTATGGCTACACCTTC. Its translation: CASSYGNYGYTF.